The 31 T cell receptor beta chains presented below share a single source sample, sequenced in a study of T cell responses to AZD1222 COVID-19 vaccine. Sequenced by immunoSEQ multiplex PCR; TCRdb stores in-frame clones only, minus some. The table has approximately 160,000 clones, about nine tenths seen once. Sequenced here: peripheral blood, sampled on day 0 of MenACWY control vaccination. These receptors were taken from an adult in good health.

The V and J genes are TRBV10-3 and TRBJ1-2; 8 bases align to TRBD1. Germline values: CDR1 ENHRY, CDR2 SYGVKD. J gave up 4 bases and V 6 bases, and 10 bases lay outside the gene matches. This CDR3 contains 15 residues. CDR3 coding DNA: TGTGCCATCAGCGTGACAGGGGCGTTACTCTATGGCTACACCTTC. Protein: CAISVTGALLYGYTF.

This clone was seen a single time. The genes are TRBV6-5 and TRBJ2-7, with D possibly matching TRBD1 (6 bases). V was clipped by 6 bases and J by 1 base, with 10 bases between them. This CDR3 is built from 13 residues. From germline, CDR1 is MNHEY and CDR2 SVGAGI. The DNA for the CDR3 is TGTGCCAGCAGGACGGGACAATCCTACGAGCAGTACTTC. This codes for CASRTGQSYEQYF.

The chain couples TRBV23-1 to TRBJ2-2, with no clear D. Being an ORF, TRBV23-1 has a function that is uncertain. Trimming removed 3 bases at V and 7 bases at J, with 12 bases between. This CDR3 region has 14 residues. The CDR3: CASSQSRSHGELFF. The CDR3 region has the DNA TGCGCCAGCAGTCAGTCTCGGAGCCACGGGGAGCTGTTTTTT.

This clone has a single count. The chain uses TRBV11-2 and TRBJ1-1, with D uncertain. V lost 5 bases and J lost 10, with 17 bases in between. The CDR3 is made up of 13 amino acids. The germline V gene has CDR1 SGHAT and CDR2 FQNNGV. CDR3 DNA: TGTGCCAGCAGCCCCCCGGAGGTGTTGGGAGCTTTCTTT. This sequence encodes CASSPPEVLGAFF.

J is TRBJ2-6 and V is TRBV7-6; TRBD2 is a possible D gene (6 bases). Germline loops: CDR1 SGHVS, CDR2 FNYEAQ. The CDR3 loop spans 16 amino acids. Trimming took off 4 bases at V and 0 bases at J, with 10 bases between the two ends. The CDR3 region is CASSSGLSSGANVLTF. CDR3 coding DNA: TGTGCCAGCAGCTCGGGACTGAGCTCTGGGGCCAACGTCCTGACTTTC.

This clone has a single count. CDR3 residues: CASSDRASYNEQFF. The CDR3 DNA follows: TGTGCCAGCAGTGACAGGGCGTCCTACAATGAGCAGTTCTTC. The V gene is TRBV6-2 or TRBV6-3, the J gene TRBJ2-1; TRBD1 aligns across 7 bases. This CDR3 contains 14 residues. The trim removed 5 bases at V and 1 base at J, leaving 2 bases unmatched. Germline CDR1 is MNHEY and CDR2 is SVGEGT.

Comment on this clone: Distinct nucleotide sequences in the sample also encode this CDR3. This chain uses TRBV9 with TRBJ2-7, with D unclear. Germline V lookup: CDR1 SGDLS, CDR2 YYNGEE. This CDR3 has 14 residues. V lost 0 bases to trimming and J lost 3 bases, with 10 bases between them. The chain's CDR3 is CASSVGSTDYEQYF. For the CDR3, the DNA is TGTGCCAGCAGCGTAGGCTCTACGGACTACGAGCAGTACTTC.

The chain carries TRBV14 and TRBJ2-3, with 7 positions matching TRBD2. The CDR3 runs 16 residues. Germline CDR1 and CDR2: SGHDN and FVKESK. V trimming: 2 bases; J trimming: 1 base; junction bases outside the gene matches: 6. The CDR3: CASSQYRGDCTDTQYF. In DNA form, the CDR3 reads TGTGCCAGCAGCCAATATCGGGGGGATTGCACAGATACGCAGTATTTT.

V gene TRBV4-1 combines with J gene TRBJ1-1; TRBD1 is a possible D gene (5 bases). V lost 7 bases and J 1 base, leaving 10 bases between the germline ends. Per germline, CDR1 MGHRA and CDR2 YSYEKL. This CDR3 is 13 amino acids long. The CDR3 DNA follows: TGCGCCAGCACCGACAGAGAGAACACTGAAGCTTTCTTT. Its protein product is CASTDRENTEAFF.

The chain employs TRBV12-3 or TRBV12-4 and TRBJ1-2; no reliable D call. This CDR3 has 13 amino acids. V lost 3 bases and J 2 bases, leaving 7 bases between the germline ends. CDR3 bases: TGTGCCAGCAGTTTCCAGGAGAACTATGGCTACACCTTC. Translating it yields CASSFQENYGYTF.

The V and J genes are TRBV7-9 and TRBJ1-1; D not resolved. Trimming cost V 2 bases and J 9 bases, with 7 bases left between them. The CDR3 totals 11 residues. CDR1 is SEHNR, CDR2 FQNEAQ, per germline (reference sequence). The DNA of the CDR3 is TGTGCCAGCAGCTTACGGCAGCAAGCTTTCTTT. It translates to CASSLRQQAFF.

This clone appeared a single time. This sequence joins TRBV11-2 and TRBJ1-6; D might be TRBD1 (5 bases). The ends were cut back, 0 bases at V and 8 bases at J, with 14 bases in the middle. This CDR3 contains 16 residues. The germline gives CDR1 SGHAT, CDR2 FQNNGV. The CDR3 DNA sequence: TGTGCCAGCAGCTTAGAAATGAAGGGGTGGGATTCACCCCTCCACTTT. This gives the protein CASSLEMKGWDSPLHF. The entire variable domain, with the rest obtained from reference TRBV11-2 and TRBJ1-6, is as follows: EAGVAQSPRYKIIEKRQSVAFWCNPISGHATLYWYQQILGQGPKLLIQFQNNGVVDDSQLPKDRFSAERLKGVDSTLKIQPAKLEDSAVYLCASSLEMKGWDSPLHFGNGTRLTVT.

This rearrangement joins TRBV23-1 to TRBJ1-2; D not resolved. TRBV23-1 is known as an ORF, though its function is uncertain. Between the trimmed V and J ends, which lost 9 bases and 7 bases, there was a span of 18 bases. CDR3 size: 13 residues. The CDR3 sequence is CARKRTRKGGYTF. CDR3 bases: TGCGCCAGGAAAAGGACTAGGAAGGGTGGCTACACCTTC.

The chain is built from TRBV7-9 and TRBJ2-7, with 9 bases lining up with TRBD1. This CDR3 spans 14 amino acids. Per germline, CDR1 SEHNR and CDR2 FQNEAQ (reference sequence). The trim removed 2 bases at V and 2 bases at J, leaving 1 base unmatched. The CDR3 sequence: CASSLWDRAYEQYF. Written as DNA, the CDR3 is TGTGCCAGCAGCTTATGGGACAGGGCCTACGAGCAGTACTTC.

The table lists this clone with a few counts. The V and J genes are TRBV3-1 (or the pseudogene TRBV3-2) and TRBJ1-6; 9 bases fit TRBD1. Germline CDR1 LGHDT, CDR2 YNNKEL (reference sequence). This CDR3 is built from 16 residues. Trimming took 1 base from V and 7 from J; bases not matched to a gene: 5. This chain's CDR3 is CASSQVRDRDNSPLHF. The CDR3 DNA reads TGTGCCAGCAGCCAAGTTAGGGACAGGGACAATTCACCCCTCCACTTT.

J is TRBJ1-2 and V is TRBV9; no firm D call. V lost 0 bases to trimming and J lost 4 bases, with 10 bases between them. Looked up from germline, CDR1 is SGDLS and CDR2 is YYNGEE. The CDR3 has 14 amino acids. This CDR3 is CASSVDPAVYGYTF. Written as DNA, the CDR3 is TGTGCCAGCAGCGTAGATCCGGCAGTCTATGGCTACACCTTC. Combining the CDR3 with reference TRBV9 and TRBJ1-2 gives the whole variable domain DSGVTQTPKHLITATGQRVTLRCSPRSGDLSVYWYQQSLDQGLQFLIQYYNGEERAKGNILERFSAQQFPDLHSELNLSSLELGDSALYFCASSVDPAVYGYTFGSGTRLTVV.

The J gene is TRBJ1-6, the V gene TRBV5-1; maybe TRBD1 (6 bases). Germline V gene data show CDR1 as SGHRS and CDR2 as YFSETQ. The CDR3 sequence is 14 residues long. The V and J ends lost 0 bases and 9 bases respectively, with 10 bases between them. This chain's CDR3 is CASSLDRAGSPLHF. In nucleotides, the CDR3 is TGCGCCAGCAGCTTGGACAGGGCGGGTTCACCCCTCCACTTT.

V usage is TRBV19 and J usage is TRBJ1-2, with TRBD1 identical over 7 bases. With 5 bases clipped from V and 8 bases from J, the junction kept 8 bases outside the gene matches. Germline-derived CDR1 and CDR2 are LNHDA and SQIVND (reference sequence). CDR3 length equals 13 residues. For the CDR3, the DNA is TGTGCCAGTAGTTCCGACAGGGTAGGCGGCTACACCTTC. As protein: CASSSDRVGGYTF.

The chain employs TRBV28 and TRBJ2-5; 7 nucleotides agree with TRBD1. V was clipped by 1 base and J by 1 base; unmatched bases: 15. Germline V gene lookup returns CDR1 MDHEN and CDR2 SYDVKM. The CDR3 is made up of 19 amino acids. The CDR3 sequence: CASSLLGRGAGGSQETQYF. The CDR3, as DNA: TGTGCCAGCAGTTTATTGGGGCGTGGGGCAGGGGGTTCCCAAGAGACCCAGTACTTC.

This clone was detected once. The chain has TRBV14 and TRBJ1-3, with D maybe TRBD1 (5 bases). Germline lookup yields CDR1 SGHDN and CDR2 FVKESK. This CDR3 region has 18 residues. The V gene lost 1 base and the J gene lost 0 bases, with 16 bases spanning the gap. CDR3 region: CASSQGSGPINSGNTIYF. CDR3 in DNA: TGTGCCAGCAGCCAAGGTTCGGGACCGATAAACTCTGGAAACACCATATATTTT.

This chain links TRBV23-1 with TRBJ2-3, with 7 bases matching TRBD2. TRBV23-1 is annotated as an ORF whose role is uncertain. The V gene end was trimmed by 3 bases and the J gene end by 0 bases; junction bases not matched to a gene: 9. The CDR3 consists of 17 residues. The CDR3 sequence is CASSHLGTGGSTDTQYF. Written as DNA, the CDR3 is TGCGCCAGCAGTCACCTTGGGACCGGGGGGAGCACAGATACGCAGTATTTT.

This clone has just a few counts. The V gene is TRBV4-3, the J gene TRBJ1-1, with D tentatively TRBD1 (5 bases). This CDR3 has 14 amino acids. CDR1 is LGHNA and CDR2 is YSLEER in the germline V gene. V dropped 8 bases and J dropped 1 base, with 14 bases sitting between them. The chain's CDR3 is CASRDITGNTEAFF. The CDR3 DNA follows: TGCGCCAGCCGGGATATTACAGGGAACACTGAAGCTTTCTTT.

This CDR3 reads CASSLGYQSSYNEQFF. The DNA of the CDR3 is TGTGCCAGCAGTTTGGGCTACCAGAGCTCCTACAATGAGCAGTTCTTC. The chain combines TRBV28 with TRBJ2-1, with D hard to call. V was pared by 3 bases and J by 0 bases, with 12 bases between. The germline V gene has CDR1 MDHEN and CDR2 SYDVKM. This CDR3 comprises 16 residues.

This CDR3 reads CASSPTSGGGSLTEAFF. In nucleotides, the CDR3 is TGTGCCAGCTCACCAACTTCAGGCGGCGGGTCCTTAACCGAAGCTTTCTTT. The chain joins TRBV18 to TRBJ1-1; D unclear. CDR1 is KGHSH, CDR2 LQKENI, per germline. The length of the CDR3 is 17 residues. Trimming took off 2 bases at V and 8 bases at J, with 24 bases between the two ends. The full variable domain, with the rest looked up from reference TRBV18 and TRBJ1-1, is NAGVMQNPRHLVRRRGQEARLRCSPMKGHSHVYWYRQLPEEGLKFMVYLQKENIIDESGMPKERFSAEFPKEGPSILRIQQVVRGDSAAYFCASSPTSGGGSLTEAFFGQGTRLTVV.

The rearrangement links TRBV20-1 to TRBJ1-1, with unresolved D. This CDR3 has 11 residues. From germline, CDR1 is DFQATT and CDR2 SNEGSKA (reference sequence). V dropped 3 bases and J dropped 6 bases, with 8 bases sitting between them. This chain's CDR3 is CSARKLAEAFF. The CDR3 DNA is TGCAGTGCTAGGAAGTTGGCTGAAGCTTTCTTT.

CDR3 DNA: TGTGCCAGTAGGTTGGGTTTAGCGAACACTGAAGCTTTCTTT. Translated, it gives CASRLGLANTEAFF. This rearrangement joins TRBV7-2 to TRBJ1-1; D not certain. CDR3 length: 14 amino acids. Between the trimmed V and J ends, which lost 9 bases and 1 base, there was a span of 15 bases. Germline CDR1 is SGHTA and CDR2 is FQGNSA. The full variable domain, with the rest looked up from reference TRBV7-2 and TRBJ1-1, is GAGVSQSPSNKVTEKGKDVELRCDPISGHTALYWYRQSLGQGLEFLIYFQGNSAPDKSGLPSDRFSAERTGGSVSTLTIQRTQQEDSAVYLCASRLGLANTEAFFGQGTRLTVV.

The chain recombines TRBV5-1 with TRBJ1-2, with D tentatively TRBD1 (6 bases). The CDR3 is 15 amino acids. V was cut by 5 bases and J by 8 bases, with 22 bases left in between. Germline V CDR1 and CDR2: SGHRS, YFSETQ. This CDR3 is CASRLALGQIVGYTF. The CDR3, as DNA: TGCGCCAGCAGACTAGCCCTCGGACAGATAGTGGGCTACACCTTC.

The gene calls are TRBV10-3 and TRBJ1-2, with D perhaps TRBD1 (5 bases). V was cut by 4 bases and J by 7 bases, with 13 bases left in between. The CDR3 extends over 13 amino acids. Germline CDR1 is ENHRY and CDR2 is SYGVKD. The CDR3 coding sequence is TGTGCCATCAGTGTCGAAAGGGGTGGTGGCTACACCTTC. This encodes CAISVERGGGYTF.

This clone was seen once. The chain recombines TRBV5-1 with TRBJ2-3, with 8 bases identical to TRBD2. CDR3 size: 15 residues. After removal of 4 bases from V and 4 bases from J, the junction contained 8 bases not matched to a gene. CDR1 SGHRS and CDR2 YFSETQ come from the germline V gene. The CDR3 loop is CASSDGLAASDTQYF. In DNA form, the CDR3 reads TGCGCCAGCAGCGACGGACTAGCCGCTTCAGATACGCAGTATTTT.

This chain links TRBV30 with TRBJ1-2; a weak D match, TRBD1 (5 bases). The length of the CDR3 is 13 residues. Between the trimmed V and J ends, which lost 2 bases and 7 bases, there was a span of 14 bases. Germline V lookup: CDR1 GTSNPN, CDR2 SVGIG (reference sequence). The DNA for the CDR3 is TGTGCCTGGAGTAGCCAACCAGGGCTTGGCTACACCTTC. This gives the protein CAWSSQPGLGYTF.

The chain couples TRBV4-3 to TRBJ1-2, with a possible D match to TRBD1 (5 bases). CDR1 is LGHNA, CDR2 YSLEER, per germline. The CDR3 covers 18 residues. The V end lost 4 bases, the J end lost 2 bases, and 23 bases lay between the germline ends. The CDR3 DNA is TGCGCCAGCAGCCTTCAACCGGGACGGACTTATTTAAACTATGGCTACACCTTC. Its translation: CASSLQPGRTYLNYGYTF.